This T cell receptor (beta chain) appears in the sequencing data of a study of early T cells in non-severe SARS-CoV-2 infection. Germline lookup yields CDR1 DFQATT and CDR2 SNEGSKA (reference sequence). This CDR3 region has 16 residues. The ends lost 0 bases at V and 6 bases at J; junction bases unmatched: 9. TCRdb reprocessed the 5' RACE reads with MiXCR, giving one entry per CDR3 protein. The table has around 63,000 distinct CDR3 sequences, roughly 5.7% seen once; the top ten hold about 3.4%. This clonotype came up many times. This chain joins TRBV20-1 and TRBJ2-7, with 12 positions matching TRBD2. The specimen comprised whole blood, sampled at baseline. The receptor comes from an adult who was a healthcare worker with PCR-confirmed SARS-CoV-2 infection or an uninfected control (not recorded which). The CDR3 spells CSARDSVLAGGREQYF. In DNA form, the CDR3 reads TGCAGTGCTAGAGATTCGGTACTAGCGGGAGGTCGCGAGCAGTACTTC.